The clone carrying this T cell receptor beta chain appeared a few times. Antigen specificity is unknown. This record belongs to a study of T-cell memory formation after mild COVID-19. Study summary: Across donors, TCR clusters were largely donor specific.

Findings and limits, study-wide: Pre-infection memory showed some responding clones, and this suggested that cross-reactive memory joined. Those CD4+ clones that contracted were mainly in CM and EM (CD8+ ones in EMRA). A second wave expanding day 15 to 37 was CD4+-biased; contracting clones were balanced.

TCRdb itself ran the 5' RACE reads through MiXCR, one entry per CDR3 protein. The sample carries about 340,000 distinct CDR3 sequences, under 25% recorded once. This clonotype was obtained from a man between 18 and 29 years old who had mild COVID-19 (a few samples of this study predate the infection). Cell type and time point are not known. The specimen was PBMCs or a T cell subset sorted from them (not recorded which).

The CDR3 nucleotides read TGTGCCAGCAGTTACAGGTCCGGGGGGGGCACAGAGCAGTTCTTC. It specifies CASSYRSGGGTEQFF. The chain recombines TRBV6-5 with TRBJ2-1; TRBD2 agrees at 8 bases. The CDR3 is made up of 15 amino acids. Trimming took 2 bases from V and 10 from J; bases not matched to a gene: 10. In germline, CDR1 is MNHEY, CDR2 SVGAGI.